The T cell receptor (beta chain) under discussion was sequenced for a study of beta chain features in type 1 diabetes. CD45RO/CCR7/CD25/CD127/CD95/CD27 separated CD4+ naive, central memory, regulatory and stem cell-like memory cells by sorting. Each population that was sorted was more than 95% pure. As to this clone: The antigen is undetermined.

Expressed TCRB transcripts were sequenced because the isolated RNA had all been reverse transcribed beforehand. Produced via immunoSEQ multiplex PCR; TCRdb's table is partial and in-frame only. Among 850,000 to 900,000 clones listed, roughly 17% were seen once. The study's findings and limits: Shorter templates might be favored by PCR, and equally so in patients and in controls.

This sequence was found in a woman aged 18-30 years in good health. Sequences were obtained from naive CD4+ T cells from blood.

In DNA form, the CDR3 reads TGTGCCAGCAGAGGCAACAATGAGCAGTTCTTC. Translation: CASRGNNEQFF. The V and J genes are TRBV28 and TRBJ2-1; no definite D call. V lost 6 bases and J 5 bases, leaving 5 bases between the germline ends. Germline CDR1 reads MDHEN; CDR2 reads SYDVKM. The CDR3 covers 11 residues.